This T cell receptor (beta chain) derives from a study of blood T cell repertoires in COVID-19. Study in general: PBMCs, B-cell-depleted T cells, or T cells provided the cDNA or gDNA that made up the material.

Germline V gene sequence: CDR1 SGHNT, CDR2 YYREEE (reference sequence). This CDR3 contains 14 residues. The V gene end was trimmed by 4 bases and the J gene end by 15 bases; junction bases not matched to a gene: 10. Enrollees, roughly 18 to 90 years old, lived in around 23 US areas. Assignment of participants to cohorts was predicated upon participant-reported clinical history. In the original analysis: The assay estimated nucleated cells by amplifying reference gene primers. Data came from immunoSEQ multiplex PCR; TCRdb stores just in-frame clones and leaves some out. Clone size and the V and J calls come from that table; the DNA yielded D and trimming. The sample shows about 240,000 clones, about 86% of them seen only once.

This receptor was obtained from a woman aged 40 to 49 with acute COVID-19. The chain couples TRBV5-4 to TRBJ1-6; 10 nucleotides line up with TRBD1. Material: PBMCs or T cells enriched from blood (not recorded which). The CDR3 DNA sequence: TGTGCCAGCAGCCTCGGGACAGGGGACGAAAACCTCCACTTT. This gives the protein CASSLGTGDENLHF.